The next 25 T cell receptor beta chains were all read from a single sample in a study of CD8 T cells in Susac syndrome. A quantity of about 0.5 to 1 ug RNA underwent reverse transcription using random hexamers. TCRdb used MiXCR to reprocess the immunoSEQ multiplex PCR reads, holding one entry per CDR3 protein. The sample shows about 150,000 distinct CDR3 sequences, roughly 94% of them seen only once. Sequencing was performed on CD8+ T cells from PBMCs. These receptor sequences come from a human donor with multiple sclerosis.

The gene calls are TRBV7-9 and TRBJ2-7; 8 nucleotides align to TRBD1. Looked up from germline, CDR1 is SEHNR and CDR2 is FQNEAQ (reference sequence). The CDR3 spans 13 residues. J was trimmed by 7 bases and V by 5 bases; bases with no gene match: 7. CDR3 residues: CASSPRQGREQYF. CDR3 DNA sequence: TGTGCCAGCAGCCCCCGACAGGGGCGAGAGCAGTACTTC.

The chain recombines TRBV27 with TRBJ1-1; 8 bases match TRBD1. The germline V gene has CDR1 MNHEY and CDR2 SMNVEV (reference sequence). Trimming cost V 9 bases and J 3 bases; bases outside gene matches: 6. The CDR3 length is 13 residues. CDR3 nucleotide sequence: TGTGCCAGTTCGGGACAGGCTGACACTGAAGCTTTCTTT. Its translation: CASSGQADTEAFF.

The gene calls are TRBV18 and TRBJ1-2; 10 bases align to TRBD1. Germline lookup yields CDR1 KGHSH and CDR2 LQKENI. V was pared by 4 bases and J by 8 bases, with 10 bases of the junction left unmatched. The CDR3 has 15 residues. The chain's CDR3 is CASSRGTTGGGGYTF. In DNA, the CDR3 is TGTGCCAGCTCACGGGGGACGACAGGGGGCGGCGGCTACACCTTC.

CDR3 sequence reads: CAWRGGAGTEAFF. For the CDR3, the DNA is TGTGCCTGGAGAGGGGGGGCTGGAACTGAAGCTTTCTTT. The chain has TRBV30 and TRBJ1-1; possibly TRBD1 for D (6 bases). The germline V gene encodes CDR1 GTSNPN and CDR2 SVGIG (reference sequence). V was trimmed by 3 bases and J by 5 bases, leaving 13 bases between them. The CDR3 has 13 amino acids. Full variable domain (outside the CDR3, taken from reference TRBV30 and TRBJ1-1): SQTIHQWPATLVQPVGSPLSLECTVEGTSNPNLYWYRQAAGRGLQLLFYSVGIGQISSEVPQNLSASRPQDRQFILSSKKLLLSDSGFYLCAWRGGAGTEAFFGQGTRLTVV.

The rearrangement links TRBV6-6 to TRBJ2-1, with 10 bases lining up with TRBD1. V was clipped by 6 bases and J by 6 bases; unmatched bases: 8. From germline, CDR1 is MNHNY and CDR2 SVGAGI (reference sequence). This CDR3 contains 15 residues. The CDR3 coding sequence is TGTGCCAGCAGCGACCTAGGACAGGGGGGCAATGAGCAGTTCTTC. It encodes CASSDLGQGGNEQFF.

The V call is TRBV3-1, the J call TRBJ2-5; D tentatively fits TRBD1 or TRBD2 (5 bases each). V lost 0 bases to trimming and J lost 5 bases, with 13 bases between them. Germline assignment: CDR1 LGHDT and CDR2 YNNKEL (reference sequence). The CDR3 covers 15 residues. Written as DNA, the CDR3 is TGTGCCAGCAGCCAAGAAGGACTCCCAGGGGAGACCCAGTACTTC. Encoded protein: CASSQEGLPGETQYF.

The chain employs TRBV4-3 and TRBJ2-5, with D tentatively TRBD1 (5 bases). V was pared by 4 bases and J by 0 bases, with 9 bases between. Germline V gene sequence: CDR1 LGHNA, CDR2 YSLEER. The CDR3 is 14 residues long. The CDR3 DNA reads TGCGCCAGCAGCCCCCACAGGTACCAAGAGACCCAGTACTTC. Its translation is CASSPHRYQETQYF.

The gene calls are TRBV7-9 and TRBJ1-1; the D is unclear. The CDR3 has 11 residues. Trimming left V 6 bases short and J 6 bases short, with 8 bases between. Germline V gene lookup returns CDR1 SEHNR and CDR2 FQNEAQ (reference sequence). CDR3 loop: CASSFGSEAFF. CDR3 nucleotide sequence: TGTGCCAGCAGTTTCGGTTCTGAAGCTTTCTTT.

The chain combines TRBV24-1 with TRBJ2-3; D ambiguous. V shed 4 bases and J shed 0 bases, with 16 bases lying between them. Germline-derived CDR1 and CDR2 are KGHDR and SFDVKD. CDR3 size: 17 residues. CDR3 in DNA: TGTGCCACCAGTGACCCGAAGGATTCAGCTAGCACAGATACGCAGTATTTT. Translation: CATSDPKDSASTDTQYF.

This chain links TRBV27 with TRBJ2-1, with a weak D call TRBD2 (5 bases). Germline V CDR1 and CDR2: MNHEY, SMNVEV (reference sequence). The V end was cut by 8 bases, the J end by 4 bases, with 9 bases between. This CDR3 has 12 amino acids. The CDR3 loop is CASRGLYNEQFF. The CDR3 DNA follows: TGTGCCAGCCGAGGACTGTACAATGAGCAGTTCTTC.

This chain uses TRBV27 with TRBJ2-3; TRBD2 matches at 8 bases. V lost 1 base to trimming and J lost 1 base; unmatched junction nucleotides: 4. Germline assignment: CDR1 MNHEY and CDR2 SMNVEV (reference sequence). The CDR3 length is 16 residues. CDR3 bases: TGTGCCAGCAGTTTATGGGGCGGGGGGCGCACAGATACGCAGTATTTT. Translation gives CASSLWGGGRTDTQYF.

The CDR3 spells CSARTSGGSYEQYF. As DNA, the CDR3 is TGCAGTGCTAGAACCAGCGGGGGCTCCTACGAGCAGTACTTC. The chain is built from TRBV20-1 and TRBJ2-7, with 8 bases fitting TRBD2. The CDR3 sequence is 14 residues long. Germline V lookup: CDR1 DFQATT, CDR2 SNEGSKA (reference sequence). Trimming at V came to 2 bases and at J to 0 bases, leaving 3 bases not matched to a gene.

This clonotype has a handful of counts. The V gene is TRBV12-3 or TRBV12-4, the J gene TRBJ1-2; 10 bases agree with TRBD1. The CDR3 totals 14 residues. The junction had 2 bases not matched to a gene; V was cut back by 5 bases and J by 2 bases. The chain's CDR3 is CASSGGQGNYGYTF. DNA of the CDR3: TGTGCCAGCAGTGGGGGACAGGGGAACTATGGCTACACCTTC.

The V and J genes are TRBV6-5 and TRBJ1-2; no definite D call. V was clipped by 0 bases and J by 3 bases, with 8 bases between them. Germline V lookup: CDR1 MNHEY, CDR2 SVGAGI. This CDR3 is built from 14 residues. This CDR3 is CASSYSLSDYGYTF. CDR3 sequence (DNA): TGTGCCAGCAGTTACTCCCTTAGTGACTATGGCTACACCTTC.

The chain links TRBV29-1 to TRBJ2-3; a weak D match, TRBD1 (5 bases). The CDR3 covers 13 residues. The germline CDR1 and CDR2 sequences are SQVTM and ANQGSEA. V lost 0 bases, J lost 5 bases, and 9 bases lay in between. CDR3 sequence: CSVEEAQGDTQYF. CDR3 sequence (DNA): TGCAGCGTTGAAGAGGCCCAGGGAGATACGCAGTATTTT.

This clonotype is a singleton in its sample. The CDR3 reads CAWSTEGPSNEQYF. CDR3 coding DNA: TGTGCCTGGAGTACTGAGGGACCGAGCAACGAGCAGTACTTC. This chain joins TRBV30 and TRBJ2-7; D may be TRBD1 or TRBD2 (5 bases each). From germline, CDR1 is GTSNPN and CDR2 SVGIG (reference sequence). The CDR3 runs to 14 residues. Trimming stripped 2 bases from V and 5 bases from J, with 16 bases between.

The chain carries TRBV3-1 and TRBJ2-3, with TRBD2 matching over 11 bases. Germline values: CDR1 LGHDT, CDR2 YNNKEL (reference sequence). CDR3 length equals 16 residues. The V segment lost 2 bases and the J segment 6 bases; nucleotides outside the gene matches: 7. DNA of the CDR3: TGTGCCAGCAGCCAACATAGCGGGGGGGCCATGGATACGCAGTATTTT. Its translation is CASSQHSGGAMDTQYF.

This chain connects TRBV6-1 to TRBJ2-1, with D tentatively TRBD2 (7 bases). Germline CDR1 and CDR2: MNHNS and SASEGT. CDR3 length: 16 amino acids. V dropped 6 bases and J dropped 8 bases, with 23 bases sitting between them. CDR3 bases: TGTGCCAGCAGACCCTTGCGGGGGCAACGACGTCATGAGCAGTTCTTC. Translation: CASRPLRGQRRHEQFF.

The genes are TRBV7-3 and TRBJ2-7; D assignment may be TRBD1 or TRBD2 (5 bases each). V dropped 6 bases and J dropped 2 bases, with 11 bases sitting between them. Germline CDR1 and CDR2: SGHTA and FQGTGA. CDR3 length equals 13 residues. The CDR3 spells CASSLGDAYEQYF. Here the CDR3 DNA reads TGTGCCAGCAGTTTGGGGGATGCCTACGAGCAGTACTTC.

This sequence joins TRBV29-1 and TRBJ2-2; 7 bases align to TRBD2. CDR3 length: 17 amino acids. CDR1 and CDR2 from the germline V gene are SQVTM and ANQGSEA. V was pared by 6 bases and J by 0 bases, with 13 bases of the junction left unmatched. The CDR3 sequence is CSVPRDSGRPNTGELFF. CDR3 sequence (DNA): TGCAGCGTCCCCCGGGATAGCGGGCGGCCGAACACCGGGGAGCTGTTTTTT.

The gene calls are TRBV4-3 and TRBJ1-2; D may be TRBD1 (6 bases). Germline V gene sequence: CDR1 LGHNA, CDR2 YSLEER. The ends were cut back, 0 bases at V and 4 bases at J, with 12 bases in the middle. This CDR3 contains 15 residues. In DNA, the CDR3 is TGCGCCAGCAGCCAAGATGGGGGGCCAGGCTATGGCTACACCTTC. Translation gives CASSQDGGPGYGYTF.

This chain joins TRBV7-9 and TRBJ1-2; TRBD1 matches 8 bases. J was trimmed by 5 bases and V by 4 bases; bases with no gene match: 12. This CDR3 has 16 amino acids. CDR1 is SEHNR, CDR2 FQNEAQ, per germline (reference sequence). The CDR3 DNA reads TGTGCCAGCAGCTCCCTAGACAGGGGCCGTGTTTATGGCTACACCTTC. It specifies CASSSLDRGRVYGYTF.

The CDR3 spells CASSQAPSMNTEAFF. For the CDR3, the DNA is TGCGCCAGCAGCCAAGCCCCTTCCATGAACACTGAAGCTTTCTTT. This chain links TRBV4-3 with TRBJ1-1; no clear D. The V and J ends lost 1 base and 0 bases respectively, with 9 bases between them. This CDR3 is built from 15 residues. Germline V gives CDR1 LGHNA, CDR2 YSLEER.

The rearrangement joins TRBV29-1 to TRBJ1-2; possible D gene TRBD1, 5 bases. Germline lookup yields CDR1 SQVTM and CDR2 ANQGSEA. Trimming left V 6 bases short and J 7 bases short, with 21 bases between. CDR3 length: 14 residues. The CDR3 nucleotides are TGCAGCGTCCCGGATGGCAGGGCGGGAGGTGGCTACACCTTC. Its protein product is CSVPDGRAGGGYTF.

This clonotype was counted only a few times. This rearrangement joins TRBV6-1 to TRBJ1-2; perhaps TRBD1 as D (6 bases). CDR1 and CDR2 (germline): MNHNS, SASEGT. Trimming took 2 bases from V and 10 from J, leaving 14 bases between them. This CDR3 has 13 amino acids. CDR3: CASSELGAVYYTF. The CDR3 DNA follows: TGTGCCAGCAGTGAACTGGGGGCAGTTTACTACACCTTC.